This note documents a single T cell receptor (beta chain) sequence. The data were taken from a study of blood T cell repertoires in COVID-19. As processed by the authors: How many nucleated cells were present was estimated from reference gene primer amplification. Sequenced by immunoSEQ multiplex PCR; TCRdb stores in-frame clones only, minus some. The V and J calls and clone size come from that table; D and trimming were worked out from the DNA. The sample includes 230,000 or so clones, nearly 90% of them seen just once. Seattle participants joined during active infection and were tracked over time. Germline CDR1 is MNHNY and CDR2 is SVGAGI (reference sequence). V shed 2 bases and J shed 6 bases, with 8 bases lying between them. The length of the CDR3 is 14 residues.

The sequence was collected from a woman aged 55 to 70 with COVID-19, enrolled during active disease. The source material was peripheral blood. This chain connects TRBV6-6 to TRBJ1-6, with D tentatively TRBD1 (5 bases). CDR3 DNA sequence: TGTGCCAGCAGTTACATACAGGTTAATTCACCCCTCCACTTT. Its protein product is CASSYIQVNSPLHF.